This T cell receptor (beta chain) was identified during a study of T cell changes during pregnancy in multiple sclerosis. The protocol was immunoSEQ multiplex PCR, while the TCRdb copy is restricted to in-frame clones and leaves out a portion. The sample has about 34,000 clones; over 85% are singletons. Germline V lookup: CDR1 SEHNR, CDR2 FQNEAQ (reference sequence). V was pared by 5 bases and J by 6 bases, with 5 bases of the junction left unmatched. CDR3 length: 14 amino acids. The chain is built from TRBV7-9 and TRBJ1-5; 9 nucleotides line up with TRBD1. This clonotype originated in a female donor with multiple sclerosis, enrolled in a pregnancy study. The sample consisted of CD8+ T cells from peripheral blood mononuclear cells, taken in the third trimester of pregnancy. The DNA for the CDR3 is TGTGCCAGCAGCCCGACAGGGGGAAGTCAGCCCCAGCATTTT. Translation: CASSPTGGSQPQHF.